The clone carrying this T cell receptor (beta chain) was seen just once. Sequenced by immunoSEQ multiplex PCR; TCRdb stores in-frame clones only, minus some. Here the sample spans 220,000 or so clones, about 86% being singletons. V was pared by 1 base and J by 4 bases, with 3 bases of the junction left unmatched. CDR1 is PRHDT and CDR2 is FYEKMQ in the germline V gene (reference sequence). The length of the CDR3 is 15 residues. The record originates from a study of blood T cell repertoires in COVID-19. About the research overall: Acute and convalescent COVID-19 samples came from the United States, Italy and Spain. In each case, the material was cDNA or gDNA derived from T cells, B-cell-depleted T cells, or PBMCs.

The sequence was collected from a woman between 45 and 65 years old with COVID-19, enrolled during active disease. Sequences were obtained from peripheral blood. The J gene is TRBJ2-3, the V gene TRBV13, with 9 bases fitting TRBD1. For the CDR3, the DNA is TGTGCCAGCAGCTTAGCGGGGACAGGGTCAGATACGCAGTATTTT. It codes for CASSLAGTGSDTQYF.